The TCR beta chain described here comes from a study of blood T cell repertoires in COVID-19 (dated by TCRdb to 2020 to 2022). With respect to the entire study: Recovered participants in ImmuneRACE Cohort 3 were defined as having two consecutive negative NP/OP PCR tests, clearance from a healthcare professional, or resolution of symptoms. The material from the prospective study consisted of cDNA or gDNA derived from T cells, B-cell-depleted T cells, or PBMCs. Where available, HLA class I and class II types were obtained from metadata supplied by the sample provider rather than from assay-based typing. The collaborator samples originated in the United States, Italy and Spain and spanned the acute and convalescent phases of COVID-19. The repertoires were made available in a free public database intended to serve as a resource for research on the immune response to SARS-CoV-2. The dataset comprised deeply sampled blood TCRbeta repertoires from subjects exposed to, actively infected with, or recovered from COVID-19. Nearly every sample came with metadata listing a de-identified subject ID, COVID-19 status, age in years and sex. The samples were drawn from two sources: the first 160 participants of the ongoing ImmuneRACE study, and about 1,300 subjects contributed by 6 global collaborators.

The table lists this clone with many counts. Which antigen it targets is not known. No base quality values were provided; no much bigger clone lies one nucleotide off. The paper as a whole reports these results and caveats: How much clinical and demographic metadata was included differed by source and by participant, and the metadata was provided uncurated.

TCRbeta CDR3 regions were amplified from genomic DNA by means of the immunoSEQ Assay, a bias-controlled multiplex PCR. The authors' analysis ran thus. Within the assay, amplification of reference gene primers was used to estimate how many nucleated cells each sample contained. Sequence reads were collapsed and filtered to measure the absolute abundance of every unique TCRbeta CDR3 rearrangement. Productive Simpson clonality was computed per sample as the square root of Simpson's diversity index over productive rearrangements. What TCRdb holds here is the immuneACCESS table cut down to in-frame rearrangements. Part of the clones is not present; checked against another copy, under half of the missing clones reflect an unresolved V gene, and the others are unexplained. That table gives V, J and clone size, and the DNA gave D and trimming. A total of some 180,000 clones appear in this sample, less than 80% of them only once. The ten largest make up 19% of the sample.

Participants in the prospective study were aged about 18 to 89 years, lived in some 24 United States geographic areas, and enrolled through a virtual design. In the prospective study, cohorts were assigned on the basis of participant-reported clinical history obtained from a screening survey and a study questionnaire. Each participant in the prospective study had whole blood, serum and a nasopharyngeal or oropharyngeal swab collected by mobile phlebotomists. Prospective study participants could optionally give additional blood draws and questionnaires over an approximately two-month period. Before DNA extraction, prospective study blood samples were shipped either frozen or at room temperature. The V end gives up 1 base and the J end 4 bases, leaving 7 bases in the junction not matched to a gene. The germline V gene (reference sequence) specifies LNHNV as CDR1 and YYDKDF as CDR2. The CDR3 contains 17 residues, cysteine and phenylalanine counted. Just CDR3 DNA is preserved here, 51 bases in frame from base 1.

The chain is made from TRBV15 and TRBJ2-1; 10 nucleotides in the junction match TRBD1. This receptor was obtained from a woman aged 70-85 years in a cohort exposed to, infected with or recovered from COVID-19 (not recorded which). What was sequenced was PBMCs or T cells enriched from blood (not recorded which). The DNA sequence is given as TGTGCCACCAGCAGAGTGGGGGACAGGGGAGCTTACAATGAGCAGTTCTTC. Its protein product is CATSRVGDRGAYNEQFF.